This is a list of T cell receptor beta chains from one sample in a study of human T cells and chemical hapten exposure. TCRdb passed the RACE reads through MiXCR, listing each CDR3 protein once. The data show approximately 320,000 distinct CDR3 sequences, around 5% seen once. The sample in question was whole blood, obtained in connection with sensitization to the hapten diphenylcyclopropenone (DPC). All receptors come from a woman under 30 with alopecia areata. Some clones in this sample may be carry-over from other donors' samples. CDR3s include the opening cysteine and the closing phenylalanine or tryptophan. D genes are given only for firm matches. Size values are once, few and many counts, or a class for expanded clones, and some rows have none.

>.|TRBV14|TRBJ1-1|.
TGTGCCAGCAGCCAGGTGGCTATGAACACTGAAGCTTTCTTT
CASSQVAMNTEAFF
>.|TRBV6-5|TRBJ2-3|.
TGTGCCAGCAGTGGACTTCTCACAGATACGCAGTATTTT
CASSGLLTDTQYF
>few|TRBV5-1|TRBJ1-1|.
TGCGCCAGCAGCTTGGCAGGGACCCCCACTGAAGCTTTCTTT
CASSLAGTPTEAFF
>.|TRBV6-5|TRBJ1-2|.
TGTGCCAGCAGTCGGACAGATCGTAACTATGGCTACACCTTC
CASSRTDRNYGYTF
>few|TRBV6-6|TRBJ1-5|TRBD1
TGTGCCAGCAGTGACAGGGGAACGGTTCAGCCCCAGCATTTT
CASSDRGTVQPQHF
>.|TRBV7-9|TRBJ1-3|.
TGTGCCAGCAGCTTACTGACCTCTGGAAACACCATATATTTT
CASSLLTSGNTIYF
>.|TRBV3-1|TRBJ1-5|.
TGTGCCAGCAGCCAAGACACTCGCAATCAGCCCCAGCATTTT
CASSQDTRNQPQHF
>many|TRBV6-2/TRBV6-3|TRBJ2-4|.
TGTGCCAGCAGTTACTCGATGGATAACAGCCTAGCCAAAAACATTCAGTACTTC
CASSYSMDNSLAKNIQYF
>few|TRBV10-3|TRBJ1-2|.
TGTGCCATCAAGCCAGGGGCAAAATATGGCTACACCTTC
CAIKPGAKYGYTF
>many|TRBV7-9|TRBJ2-1|TRBD2
TGTGCCAGCAGCTTAGACGTCGGGGGGTTCCCTGGGCAGTTCTTC
CASSLDVGGFPGQFF
>.|TRBV6-5|TRBJ1-2|.
TGTGCCAGCAGTTACGGGAGAGGACCCTATGGCTACACCTTC
CASSYGRGPYGYTF
>many|TRBV4-1|TRBJ1-1|.
TGCGCCAGCAGCCAAGTCACCAACACTGAAGCTTTCTTT
CASSQVTNTEAFF
>few|TRBV6-5|TRBJ1-6|.
TGTGCCGTGAAGGGACGGGATAATTCACCCCTCCACTTT
CAVKGRDNSPLHF
>.|TRBV4-3|TRBJ1-6|TRBD1
TGCGCCAGCAGCCAAGGAGAGGACAGGGGGCCAGATTCACCCCTCCACTTT
CASSQGEDRGPDSPLHF
>.|TRBV4-2|TRBJ1-2|TRBD1
TGTGCCAGCAGCCGAGGGGGCGAGGATGGCTACACCTTC
CASSRGGEDGYTF
>.|TRBV20-1|TRBJ1-1|.
TGCAGTGCTAGAGTCATAGACAGGAACACTGAAGCTTTCTTT
CSARVIDRNTEAFF
>.|TRBV10-3|TRBJ2-3|.
TGTGCCATCAGTGGGGCAGTAGGAGATACGCAGTATTTT
CAISGAVGDTQYF
>few|TRBV6-2/TRBV6-3|TRBJ1-5|.
TGTGCCAGCAACCCCTTCGGTCAGCCCCAGCATTTT
CASNPFGQPQHF
>.|TRBV7-2|TRBJ1-1|.
TGTGCCAGCAGCTTAGTAGGCCCTTACACTGAAGCTTTCTTT
CASSLVGPYTEAFF
>many|TRBV5-6|TRBJ1-5|.
TGTGCCAGCAGCTTAAACCTTTATAGCAATCAGCCCCAGCATTTT
CASSLNLYSNQPQHF
>many|TRBV4-3|TRBJ1-1|.
TGCGCCAGCAGCCAGGTCAGATGGGGGGAGAACGGTGAAGCTTTCTTT
CASSQVRWGENGEAFF
>few|TRBV2|TRBJ2-7|TRBD1
TGTGCCAGCAGCGGGGACAGGATTAGCTCCTACGAGCAGTACTTC
CASSGDRISSYEQYF
>few|TRBV11-2|TRBJ1-1|TRBD1
TGTGCCAGCAGCTTAGGCTCGACAGGGGACACTGAAGCTTTCTTT
CASSLGSTGDTEAFF
>few|TRBV27|TRBJ1-3|.
TGTGCCAGCAGTTTAACGAGGGCAGGAAACACCATATATTTT
CASSLTRAGNTIYF
>few|TRBV6-5|TRBJ1-1|.
TGTGCCAGCAGGGGGACCACTGAAGCTTTCTTT
CASRGTTEAFF
>.|TRBV7-3|TRBJ2-3|TRBD2
TGTGCCAGCAGCTTACAGCAGGGAGGGATAGATACGCAGTATTTT
CASSLQQGGIDTQYF
>many|TRBV6-2/TRBV6-3|TRBJ2-3|TRBD1
TGTGCCAGCAGTTACCACATACAGGGGGATACGCAGTATTTT
CASSYHIQGDTQYF
>many|TRBV12-3/TRBV12-4|TRBJ2-3|.
TGTGCGACGGGCACCACAGATACGCAGTATTTT
CATGTTDTQYF
>many|TRBV5-1|TRBJ2-5|.
TGCGCCAGCAGCTTGGGATCGACCCACGAGACCCAGTACTTC
CASSLGSTHETQYF
>.|TRBV10-3|TRBJ2-6|.
TGTGCCATCAGTTATAAGATTGGGACTGGGGCCAACGTCCTGACTTTC
CAISYKIGTGANVLTF